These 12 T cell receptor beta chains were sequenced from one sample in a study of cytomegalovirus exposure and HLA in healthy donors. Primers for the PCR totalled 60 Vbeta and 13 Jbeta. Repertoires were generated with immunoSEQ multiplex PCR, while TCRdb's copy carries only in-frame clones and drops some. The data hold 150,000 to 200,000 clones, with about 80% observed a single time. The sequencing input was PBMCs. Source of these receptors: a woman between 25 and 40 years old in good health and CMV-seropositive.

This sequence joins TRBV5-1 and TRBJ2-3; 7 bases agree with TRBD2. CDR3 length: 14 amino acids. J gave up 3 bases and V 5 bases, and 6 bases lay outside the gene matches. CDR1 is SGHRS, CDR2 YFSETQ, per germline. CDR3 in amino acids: CASRYLAETDTQYF. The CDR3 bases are TGCGCCAGCAGGTACCTAGCGGAAACAGATACGCAGTATTTT. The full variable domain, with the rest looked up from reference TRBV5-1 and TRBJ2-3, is KAGVTQTPRYLIKTRGQQVTLSCSPISGHRSVSWYQQTPGQGLQFLFEYFSETQRNKGNFPGRFSGRQFSNSRSEMNVSTLELGDSALYLCASRYLAETDTQYFGPGTRLTVL.

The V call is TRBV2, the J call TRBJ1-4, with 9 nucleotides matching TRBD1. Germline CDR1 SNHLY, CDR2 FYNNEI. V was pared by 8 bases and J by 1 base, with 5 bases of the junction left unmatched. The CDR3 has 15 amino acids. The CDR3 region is CASQDRGVTNEKLFF. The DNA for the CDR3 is TGTGCCAGCCAGGACAGGGGAGTAACTAATGAAAAACTGTTTTTT.

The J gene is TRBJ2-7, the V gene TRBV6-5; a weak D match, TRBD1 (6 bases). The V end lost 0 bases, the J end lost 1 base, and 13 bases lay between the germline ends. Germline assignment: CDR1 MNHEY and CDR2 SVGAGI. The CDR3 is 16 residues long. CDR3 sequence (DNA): TGTGCCAGCAGTTACTCGTCAGGGGCGCCTTCCTACGAGCAGTACTTC. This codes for CASSYSSGAPSYEQYF.

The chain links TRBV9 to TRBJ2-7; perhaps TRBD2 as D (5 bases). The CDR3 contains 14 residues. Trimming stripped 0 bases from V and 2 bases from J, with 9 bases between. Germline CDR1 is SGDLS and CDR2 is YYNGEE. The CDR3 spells CASSVAGGTYEQYF. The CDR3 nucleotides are TGTGCCAGCAGCGTAGCTGGAGGAACCTACGAGCAGTACTTC. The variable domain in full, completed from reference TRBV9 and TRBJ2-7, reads DSGVTQTPKHLITATGQRVTLRCSPRSGDLSVYWYQQSLDQGLQFLIQYYNGEERAKGNILERFSAQQFPDLHSELNLSSLELGDSALYFCASSVAGGTYEQYFGPGTRLTVT.

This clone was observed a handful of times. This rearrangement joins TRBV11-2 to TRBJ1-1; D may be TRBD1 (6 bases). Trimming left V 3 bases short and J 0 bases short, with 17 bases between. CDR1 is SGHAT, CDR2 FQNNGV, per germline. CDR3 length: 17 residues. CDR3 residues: CASSFLRTALMNTEAFF. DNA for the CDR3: TGTGCCAGCAGCTTCCTGAGGACAGCTTTAATGAACACTGAAGCTTTCTTT.

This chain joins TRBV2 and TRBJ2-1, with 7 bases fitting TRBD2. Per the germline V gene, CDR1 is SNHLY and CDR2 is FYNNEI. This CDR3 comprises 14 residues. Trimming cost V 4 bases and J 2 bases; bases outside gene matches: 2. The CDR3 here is CASSGTRAYNEQFF. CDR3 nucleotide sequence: TGTGCCAGCAGTGGGACTAGGGCCTACAATGAGCAGTTCTTC.

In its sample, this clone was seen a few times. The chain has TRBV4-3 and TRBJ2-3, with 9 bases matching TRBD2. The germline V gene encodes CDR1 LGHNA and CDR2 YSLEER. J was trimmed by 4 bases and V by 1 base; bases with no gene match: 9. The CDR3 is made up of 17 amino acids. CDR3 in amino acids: CASSQASASGASDTQYF. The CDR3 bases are TGCGCCAGCAGCCAAGCAAGCGCTAGCGGGGCGTCAGATACGCAGTATTTT.

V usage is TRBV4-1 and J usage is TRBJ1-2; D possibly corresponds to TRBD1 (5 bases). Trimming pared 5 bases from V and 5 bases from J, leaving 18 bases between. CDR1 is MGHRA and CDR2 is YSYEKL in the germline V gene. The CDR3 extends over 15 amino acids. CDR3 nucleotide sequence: TGCGCCAGCAGCTCGGGCCCGTCGGGGGTTTATGGCTACACCTTC. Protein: CASSSGPSGVYGYTF.

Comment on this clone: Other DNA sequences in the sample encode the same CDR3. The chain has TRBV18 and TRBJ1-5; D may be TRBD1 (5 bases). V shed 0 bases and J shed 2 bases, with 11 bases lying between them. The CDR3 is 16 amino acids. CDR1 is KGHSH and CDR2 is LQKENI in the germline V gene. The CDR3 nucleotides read TGTGCCAGCTCACCACCGGGGCGGGGGGGCAATCAGCCCCAGCATTTT. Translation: CASSPPGRGGNQPQHF.

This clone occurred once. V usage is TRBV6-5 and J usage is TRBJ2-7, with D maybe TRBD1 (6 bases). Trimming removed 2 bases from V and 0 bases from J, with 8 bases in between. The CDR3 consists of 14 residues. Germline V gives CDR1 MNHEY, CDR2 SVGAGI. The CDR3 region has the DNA TGTGCCAGCAGTTACACAGGGCTCTCCTACGAGCAGTACTTC. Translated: CASSYTGLSYEQYF.

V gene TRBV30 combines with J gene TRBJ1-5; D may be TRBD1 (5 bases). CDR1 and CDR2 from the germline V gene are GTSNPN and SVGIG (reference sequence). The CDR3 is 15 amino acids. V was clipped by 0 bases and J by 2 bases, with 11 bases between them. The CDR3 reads CAWSVPTRGNQPQHF. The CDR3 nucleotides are TGTGCCTGGAGTGTCCCGACCAGGGGCAATCAGCCCCAGCATTTT.

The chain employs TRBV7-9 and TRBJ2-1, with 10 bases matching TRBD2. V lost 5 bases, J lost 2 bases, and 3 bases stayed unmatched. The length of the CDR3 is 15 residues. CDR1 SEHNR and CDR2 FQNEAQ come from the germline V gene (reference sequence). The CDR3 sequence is CASSRTSGPYNEQFF. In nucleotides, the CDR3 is TGTGCCAGCAGCCGGACTAGCGGCCCCTACAATGAGCAGTTCTTC. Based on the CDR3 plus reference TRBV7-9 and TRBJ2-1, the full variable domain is DTGVSQNPRHKITKRGQNVTFRCDPISEHNRLYWYRQTLGQGPEFLTYFQNEAQLEKSRLLSDRFSAERPKGSFSTLEIQRTEQGDSAMYLCASSRTSGPYNEQFFGPGTRLTVL.